The rows below give T cell receptor beta chains drawn from one sample of a study of CD8 T cells in ankylosing spondylitis. MiXCR, applied by TCRdb to the 5' RACE reads, yields one record per CDR3 protein. The sample has around 340,000 distinct CDR3 sequences, roughly 14% seen once. The sequencing input was blood, either unsorted or a sorted T cell fraction (not recorded which). Receptor source: a male donor with ankylosing spondylitis or in good health (not recorded which). The conserved cysteine and the conserved F or W are not part of the CDR3 here. Size values are once, few and many counts, or a class for expanded clones, and some rows have none.

abundance: -; v_gene: TRBV7-6; j_gene: TRBJ1-6; CDR3aa: ASASGPDRSSPLH
abundance: few; v_gene: TRBV10-3; j_gene: TRBJ2-3; CDR3aa: AISESRLAASTDTQY
abundance: -; v_gene: TRBV7-6; j_gene: TRBJ2-1; CDR3aa: ASSLGGGRAIEQF
abundance: few; v_gene: TRBV12-3/TRBV12-4; j_gene: TRBJ2-3; CDR3aa: ASTPGGLRASGRDTQY
abundance: -; v_gene: TRBV5-1; j_gene: TRBJ2-7; CDR3aa: ASSLRQGLHEQY
abundance: -; v_gene: TRBV27; j_gene: TRBJ2-2; CDR3aa: ASTLSGTLNTGELF
abundance: few; v_gene: TRBV12-3/TRBV12-4; j_gene: TRBJ2-3; CDR3aa: ASSSLVDTQY
abundance: -; v_gene: TRBV30; j_gene: TRBJ2-5; CDR3aa: AWYLAGGRETQY
abundance: few; v_gene: TRBV12-3/TRBV12-4; j_gene: TRBJ2-3; CDR3aa: ASSSSGGAGTDTQY
abundance: -; v_gene: TRBV20-1; j_gene: TRBJ2-7; CDR3aa: SAKTGTSYEQY
abundance: -; v_gene: TRBV5-5; j_gene: TRBJ1-4; CDR3aa: ASSLQGVTNEKLF
abundance: few; v_gene: TRBV25-1; j_gene: TRBJ2-3; CDR3aa: ASSDPLKNERGGPDTQY
abundance: -; v_gene: TRBV5-3; j_gene: TRBJ1-2; CDR3aa: AMGPGRGDLGYT
abundance: few; v_gene: TRBV11-2; j_gene: TRBJ2-2; CDR3aa: ASNIYLGGLNTGELF
abundance: -; v_gene: TRBV12-3/TRBV12-4; j_gene: TRBJ1-1; CDR3aa: ASIIISGGSSNTEAF
abundance: -; v_gene: TRBV7-2; j_gene: TRBJ2-5; CDR3aa: ASSLDAGQGAETQY
abundance: few; v_gene: TRBV3-1; j_gene: TRBJ2-7; CDR3aa: ASSQVSGISYEQY
abundance: few; v_gene: TRBV11-2; j_gene: TRBJ2-2; CDR3aa: ASSLDTVTGELF
abundance: few; v_gene: TRBV12-3/TRBV12-4; j_gene: TRBJ1-5; CDR3aa: ASSWSEYGGRPQH
abundance: -; v_gene: TRBV7-2; j_gene: TRBJ1-5; CDR3aa: ASSLQQGAGNQPQH
abundance: -; v_gene: TRBV29-1; j_gene: TRBJ1-2; CDR3aa: SVGRGGSGALYGYT
abundance: few; v_gene: TRBV5-1; j_gene: TRBJ2-1; CDR3aa: ASSLVTSGINHEQF
abundance: -; v_gene: TRBV27; j_gene: TRBJ2-3; CDR3aa: ASSLEKASESTDTQY
abundance: few; v_gene: TRBV6-5; j_gene: TRBJ2-7; CDR3aa: ASSYSGSSYEQY
abundance: -; v_gene: TRBV27; j_gene: TRBJ2-7; CDR3aa: ASSVSLVVSGRYEQY
abundance: few; v_gene: TRBV20-1; j_gene: TRBJ1-1; CDR3aa: SAVEGQRGRHTEAF
abundance: few; v_gene: TRBV10-3; j_gene: TRBJ1-2; CDR3aa: AINGQGYGYT
abundance: few; v_gene: TRBV21-1; j_gene: TRBJ2-1; CDR3aa: ASSNGTGENSYYNEQF
abundance: few; v_gene: TRBV5-1; j_gene: TRBJ2-7; CDR3aa: ASGMRDRGLYEQY
abundance: few; v_gene: TRBV12-3/TRBV12-4; j_gene: TRBJ2-3; CDR3aa: ASSLGTSGRADTQY
abundance: -; v_gene: TRBV3-1; j_gene: TRBJ2-2; CDR3aa: ASSPRGLVTGELF
abundance: -; v_gene: TRBV20-1; j_gene: TRBJ2-3; CDR3aa: SASKDRSTDTQY
abundance: -; v_gene: TRBV25-1; j_gene: TRBJ1-3; CDR3aa: ASSKRGTGNTIY
abundance: -; v_gene: TRBV7-2; j_gene: TRBJ2-5; CDR3aa: ASSLALIRRGETQY
abundance: -; v_gene: TRBV5-1; j_gene: TRBJ2-2; CDR3aa: ASSLGREGPTGELF
abundance: few; v_gene: TRBV18; j_gene: TRBJ2-3; CDR3aa: ASSPGSPSTDTQY
abundance: -; v_gene: TRBV7-8; j_gene: TRBJ2-7; CDR3aa: ASSLRGGSHEQY
abundance: few; v_gene: TRBV5-1; j_gene: TRBJ2-3; CDR3aa: ATTKTGTRGDTQY
abundance: few; v_gene: TRBV12-3/TRBV12-4; j_gene: TRBJ2-1; CDR3aa: ASSEGTGLYNEQF
abundance: -; v_gene: TRBV5-1; j_gene: TRBJ2-5; CDR3aa: ASGIGTAQETQY
abundance: -; v_gene: TRBV3-1; j_gene: TRBJ2-2; CDR3aa: ASSQSSTARNTGELF
abundance: -; v_gene: TRBV6-1; j_gene: TRBJ1-1; CDR3aa: ASNLRGSTEAF
abundance: -; v_gene: TRBV5-1; j_gene: TRBJ2-7; CDR3aa: ASSSGTGSHEQY
abundance: few; v_gene: TRBV19; j_gene: TRBJ2-5; CDR3aa: ASSPPLGPQETQY
abundance: few; v_gene: TRBV20-1; j_gene: TRBJ2-1; CDR3aa: SAIQGFGNEQF
abundance: -; v_gene: TRBV4-2; j_gene: TRBJ2-3; CDR3aa: ASSQAIATPGTASTDTQY
abundance: few; v_gene: TRBV6-1; j_gene: TRBJ2-5; CDR3aa: ASGGVEIRETQY
abundance: -; v_gene: TRBV5-1; j_gene: TRBJ2-2; CDR3aa: ASSSTSGGAANTGELF
abundance: -; v_gene: TRBV7-9; j_gene: TRBJ1-2; CDR3aa: ASRLTEASWGYT
abundance: few; v_gene: TRBV12-3/TRBV12-4; j_gene: TRBJ2-5; CDR3aa: ASSLTSPETQY
abundance: -; v_gene: TRBV4-2; j_gene: TRBJ2-7; CDR3aa: ASSLIPGTGKDEQY
abundance: few; v_gene: TRBV7-9; j_gene: TRBJ1-1; CDR3aa: ASREKGRTEAF
abundance: -; v_gene: TRBV7-8; j_gene: TRBJ2-3; CDR3aa: ASSSSYTQY
abundance: -; v_gene: TRBV20-1; j_gene: TRBJ2-1; CDR3aa: SAREGGSGLSYNEQF
abundance: -; v_gene: TRBV20-1; j_gene: TRBJ2-1; CDR3aa: SAREGGGPYNEQF
abundance: -; v_gene: TRBV25-1; j_gene: TRBJ2-5; CDR3aa: ASSGPSGQETQY
abundance: -; v_gene: TRBV6-5; j_gene: TRBJ1-1; CDR3aa: ASSYSGLNTEAF
abundance: -; v_gene: TRBV5-1; j_gene: TRBJ2-7; CDR3aa: ASSFRPQKGDEQY